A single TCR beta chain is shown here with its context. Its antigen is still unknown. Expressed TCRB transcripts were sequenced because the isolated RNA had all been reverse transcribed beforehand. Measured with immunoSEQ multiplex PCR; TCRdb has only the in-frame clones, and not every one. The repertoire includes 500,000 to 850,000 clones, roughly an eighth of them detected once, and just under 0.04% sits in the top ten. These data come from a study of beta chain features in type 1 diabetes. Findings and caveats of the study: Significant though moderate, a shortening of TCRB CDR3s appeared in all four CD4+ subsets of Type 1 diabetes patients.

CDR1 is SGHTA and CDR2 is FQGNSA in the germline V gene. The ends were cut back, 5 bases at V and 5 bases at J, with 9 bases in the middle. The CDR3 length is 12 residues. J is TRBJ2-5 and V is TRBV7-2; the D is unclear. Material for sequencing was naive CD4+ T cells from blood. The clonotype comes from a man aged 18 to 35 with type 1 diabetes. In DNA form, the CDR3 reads TGTGCCAGCAGCCCTGTTCCGGAGACCCAGTACTTC. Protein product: CASSPVPETQYF.